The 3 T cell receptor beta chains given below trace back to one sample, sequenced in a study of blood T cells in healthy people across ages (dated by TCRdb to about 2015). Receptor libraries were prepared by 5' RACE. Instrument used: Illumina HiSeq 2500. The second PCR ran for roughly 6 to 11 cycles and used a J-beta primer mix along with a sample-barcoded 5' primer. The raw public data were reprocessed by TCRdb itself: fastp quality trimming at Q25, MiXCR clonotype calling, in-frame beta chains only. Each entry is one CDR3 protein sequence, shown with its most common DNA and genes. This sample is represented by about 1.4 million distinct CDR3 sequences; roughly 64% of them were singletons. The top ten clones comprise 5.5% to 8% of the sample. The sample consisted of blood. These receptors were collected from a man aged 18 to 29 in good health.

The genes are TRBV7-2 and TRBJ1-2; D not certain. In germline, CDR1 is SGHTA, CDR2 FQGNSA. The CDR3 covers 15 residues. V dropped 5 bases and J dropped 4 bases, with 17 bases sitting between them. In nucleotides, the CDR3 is TGTGCCAGCAGCGCCACCCGCGGGAAAGGCTATGGCTACACCTTC. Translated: CASSATRGKGYGYTF.

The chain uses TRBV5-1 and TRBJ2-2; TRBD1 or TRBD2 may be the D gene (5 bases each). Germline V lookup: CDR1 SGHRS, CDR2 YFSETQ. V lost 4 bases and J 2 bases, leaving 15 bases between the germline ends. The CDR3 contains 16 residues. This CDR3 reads CASSRLRDGNTGELFF. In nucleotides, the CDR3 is TGCGCCAGCAGCCGGCTCCGGGACGGAAACACCGGGGAGCTGTTTTTT.

CDR3 protein: CASSLEGGGPSSYEQYF. Written as DNA, the CDR3 is TGTGCCAGCAGCTTAGAGGGCGGCGGGCCAAGCTCCTACGAGCAGTACTTC. The chain employs TRBV7-9 and TRBJ2-7; D possibly corresponds to TRBD2 (5 bases). Germline values: CDR1 SEHNR, CDR2 FQNEAQ (reference sequence). The CDR3 has 17 amino acids. Trimming cost V 1 base and J 0 bases, with 16 bases left between them.